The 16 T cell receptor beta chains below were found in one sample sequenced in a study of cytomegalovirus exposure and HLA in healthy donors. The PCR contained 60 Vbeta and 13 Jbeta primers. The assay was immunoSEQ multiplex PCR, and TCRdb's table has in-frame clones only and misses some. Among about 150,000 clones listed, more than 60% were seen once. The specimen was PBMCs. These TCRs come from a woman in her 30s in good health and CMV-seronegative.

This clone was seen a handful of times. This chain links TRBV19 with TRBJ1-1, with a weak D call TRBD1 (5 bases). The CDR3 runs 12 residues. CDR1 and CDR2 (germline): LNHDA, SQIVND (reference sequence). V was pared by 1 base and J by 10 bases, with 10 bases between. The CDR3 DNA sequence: TGTGCCAGTAGTATAGTCCAGGGAAGAGCTTTCTTT. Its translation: CASSIVQGRAFF.

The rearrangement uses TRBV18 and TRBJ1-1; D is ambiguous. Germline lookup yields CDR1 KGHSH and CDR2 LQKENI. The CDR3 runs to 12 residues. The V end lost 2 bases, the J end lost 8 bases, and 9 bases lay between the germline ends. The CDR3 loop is CASSPREQEAFF. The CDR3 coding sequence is TGTGCCAGCTCACCAAGGGAGCAGGAAGCTTTCTTT. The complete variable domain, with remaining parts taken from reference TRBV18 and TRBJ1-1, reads NAGVMQNPRHLVRRRGQEARLRCSPMKGHSHVYWYRQLPEEGLKFMVYLQKENIIDESGMPKERFSAEFPKEGPSILRIQQVVRGDSAAYFCASSPREQEAFFGQGTRLTVV.

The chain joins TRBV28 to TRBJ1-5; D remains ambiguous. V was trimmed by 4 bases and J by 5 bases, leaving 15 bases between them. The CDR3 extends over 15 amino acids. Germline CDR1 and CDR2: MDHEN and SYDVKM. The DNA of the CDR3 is TGTGCCAGCAGTTCACTCGGACCGGGGTATCAGCCCCAGCATTTT. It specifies CASSSLGPGYQPQHF. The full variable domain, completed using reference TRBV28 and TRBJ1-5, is DVKVTQSSRYLVKRTGEKVFLECVQDMDHENMFWYRQDPGLGLRLIYFSYDVKMKEKGDIPEGYSVSREKKERFSLILESASTNQTSMYLCASSSLGPGYQPQHFGDGTRLSIL.

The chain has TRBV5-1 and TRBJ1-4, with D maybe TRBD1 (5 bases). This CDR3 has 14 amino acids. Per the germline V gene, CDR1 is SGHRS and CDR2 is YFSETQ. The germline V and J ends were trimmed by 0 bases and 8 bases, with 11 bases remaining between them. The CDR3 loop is CASSLGQGEEKLFF. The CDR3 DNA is TGCGCCAGCAGCTTGGGGCAGGGCGAAGAAAAACTGTTTTTT.

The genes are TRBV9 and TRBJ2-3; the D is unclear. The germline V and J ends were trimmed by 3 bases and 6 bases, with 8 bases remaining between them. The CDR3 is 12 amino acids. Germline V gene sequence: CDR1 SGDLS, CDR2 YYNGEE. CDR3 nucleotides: TGTGCCAGCAGCGCCAACTTGGATACGCAGTATTTT. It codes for CASSANLDTQYF.

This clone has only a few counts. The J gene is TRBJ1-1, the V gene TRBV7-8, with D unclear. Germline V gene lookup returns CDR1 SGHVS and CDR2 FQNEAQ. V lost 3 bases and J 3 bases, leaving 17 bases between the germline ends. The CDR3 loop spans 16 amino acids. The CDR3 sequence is CASSLRSQLMYTEAFF. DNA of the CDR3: TGTGCCAGCAGCTTGAGATCACAGCTGATGTACACTGAAGCTTTCTTT. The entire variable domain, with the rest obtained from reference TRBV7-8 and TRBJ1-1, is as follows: GAGVSQSPRYKVAKRGQDVALRCDPISGHVSLFWYQQALGQGPEFLTYFQNEAQLDKSGLPSDRFFAERPEGSVSTLKIQRTQQEDSAVYLCASSLRSQLMYTEAFFGQGTRLTVV.

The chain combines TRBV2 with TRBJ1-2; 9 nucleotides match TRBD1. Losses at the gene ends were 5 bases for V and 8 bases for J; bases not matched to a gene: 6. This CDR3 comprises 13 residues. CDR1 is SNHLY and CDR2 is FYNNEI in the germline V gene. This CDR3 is CASSLQGAIGYTF. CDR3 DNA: TGTGCCAGCAGTCTACAGGGGGCCATCGGCTACACCTTC.

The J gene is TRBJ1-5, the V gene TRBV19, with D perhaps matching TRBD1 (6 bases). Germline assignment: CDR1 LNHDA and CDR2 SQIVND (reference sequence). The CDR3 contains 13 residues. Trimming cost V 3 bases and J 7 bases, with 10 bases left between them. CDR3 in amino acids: CASSITTGQPQHF. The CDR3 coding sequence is TGTGCCAGTAGTATCACCACAGGGCAGCCCCAGCATTTT.

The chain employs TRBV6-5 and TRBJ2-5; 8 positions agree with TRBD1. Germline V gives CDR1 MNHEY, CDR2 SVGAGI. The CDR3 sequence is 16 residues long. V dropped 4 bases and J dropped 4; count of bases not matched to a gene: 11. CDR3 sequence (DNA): TGTGCCAGCAGTTTAACAGGGGGTGGTTATCGAGAGACCCAGTACTTC. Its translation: CASSLTGGGYRETQYF.

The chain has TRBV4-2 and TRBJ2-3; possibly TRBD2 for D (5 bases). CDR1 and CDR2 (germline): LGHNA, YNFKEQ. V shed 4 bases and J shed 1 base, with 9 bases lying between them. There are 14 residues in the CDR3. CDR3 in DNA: TGTGCCAGCAGCCCCAGCGGCCGCACAGATACGCAGTATTTT. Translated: CASSPSGRTDTQYF.

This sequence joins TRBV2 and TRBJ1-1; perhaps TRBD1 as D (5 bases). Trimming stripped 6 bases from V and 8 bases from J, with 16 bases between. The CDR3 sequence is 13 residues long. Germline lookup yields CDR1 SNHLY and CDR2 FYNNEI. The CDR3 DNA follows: TGTGCCAGCAGCCCGACAGAGCGTAAGGAAGCTTTCTTT. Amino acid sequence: CASSPTERKEAFF. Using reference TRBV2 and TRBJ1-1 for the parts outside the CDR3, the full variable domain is EPEVTQTPSHQVTQMGQEVILRCVPISNHLYFYWYRQILGQKVEFLVSFYNNEISEKSEIFDDQFSVERPDGSNFTLKIRSTKLEDSAMYFCASSPTERKEAFFGQGTRLTVV.

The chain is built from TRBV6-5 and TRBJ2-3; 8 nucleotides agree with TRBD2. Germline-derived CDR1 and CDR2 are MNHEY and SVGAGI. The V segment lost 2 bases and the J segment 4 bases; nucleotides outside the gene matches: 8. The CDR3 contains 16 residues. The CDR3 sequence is CASSYGAAGGADTQYF. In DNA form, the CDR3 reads TGTGCCAGCAGTTACGGGGCGGCGGGGGGTGCAGATACGCAGTATTTT.

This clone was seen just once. For the CDR3, the DNA is TGTGCCAGCAGCTTCGGGGGGAACACTGAAGCTTTCTTT. Its translation: CASSFGGNTEAFF. The chain is built from TRBV7-3 and TRBJ1-1; D is possibly TRBD1 (5 bases). The CDR3 totals 13 residues. Germline CDR1 SGHTA, CDR2 FQGTGA. V lost 3 bases, J lost 1 base, and 6 bases lay in between.

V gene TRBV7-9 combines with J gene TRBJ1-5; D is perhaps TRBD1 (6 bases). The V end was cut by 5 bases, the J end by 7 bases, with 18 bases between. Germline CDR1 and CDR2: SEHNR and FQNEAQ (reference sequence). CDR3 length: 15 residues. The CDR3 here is CASSPMKGDKQPQHF. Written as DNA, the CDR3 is TGTGCCAGCAGCCCCATGAAGGGGGATAAGCAGCCCCAGCATTTT.

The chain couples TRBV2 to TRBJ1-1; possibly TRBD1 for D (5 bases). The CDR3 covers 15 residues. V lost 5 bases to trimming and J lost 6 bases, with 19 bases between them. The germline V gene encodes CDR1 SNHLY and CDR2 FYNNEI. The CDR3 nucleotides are TGTGCCAGCAGTCCTAAACGGGGGGGAGTCGCTGAAGCTTTCTTT. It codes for CASSPKRGGVAEAFF. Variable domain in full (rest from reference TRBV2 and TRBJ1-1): EPEVTQTPSHQVTQMGQEVILRCVPISNHLYFYWYRQILGQKVEFLVSFYNNEISEKSEIFDDQFSVERPDGSNFTLKIRSTKLEDSAMYFCASSPKRGGVAEAFFGQGTRLTVV.

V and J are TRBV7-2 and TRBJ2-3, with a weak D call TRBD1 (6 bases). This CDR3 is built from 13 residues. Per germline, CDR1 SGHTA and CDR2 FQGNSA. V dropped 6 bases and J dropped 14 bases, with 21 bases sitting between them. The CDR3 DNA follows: TGTGCCAGCAGGGTGGACCCGAAAGGGGGTGGGTATTTT. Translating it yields CASRVDPKGGGYF.